This section outlines one T cell receptor (beta chain) sequence together with its context. Its antigen remains unidentified. The CDR3 has 14 amino acids. V was shortened by 4 bases and J by 6 bases, with 14 bases between the two germline ends. Germline CDR1 and CDR2: MNHEY and SVGAGI. TCRdb keeps only in-frame clones here, not all; method: immunoSEQ multiplex PCR. Seen here are approximately 100,000 clones, roughly 87% observed once, and the top ten hold approximately 15%. The data were obtained in a study of T cell responses to AZD1222 COVID-19 vaccine. Study-wide points: A rise in Spike-specific TCR breadth and depth followed two AZD1222 doses. Clonal diversity was possibly underestimated, and the donors were mostly white British, with more females.

This sequence was found in an adult in good health. The rearrangement joins TRBV6-5 to TRBJ2-3; a possible D gene is TRBD2 (6 bases). Sequencing was performed on peripheral blood, taken on day 0 of AZD1222 vaccination. CDR3 protein: CASSLIRGRDTQYF. The CDR3 coding sequence is TGTGCCAGCAGTTTGATTCGGGGGAGGGATACGCAGTATTTT.